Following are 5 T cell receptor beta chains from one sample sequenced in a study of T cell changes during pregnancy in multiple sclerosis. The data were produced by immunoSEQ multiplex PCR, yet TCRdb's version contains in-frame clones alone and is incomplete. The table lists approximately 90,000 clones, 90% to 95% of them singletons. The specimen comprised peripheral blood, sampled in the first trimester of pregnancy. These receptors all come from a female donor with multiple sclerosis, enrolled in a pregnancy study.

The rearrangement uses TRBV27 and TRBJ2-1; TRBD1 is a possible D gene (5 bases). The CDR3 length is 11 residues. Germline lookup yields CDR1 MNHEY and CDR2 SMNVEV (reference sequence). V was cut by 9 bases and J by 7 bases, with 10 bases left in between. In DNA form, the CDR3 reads TGTGCCAGTGCCAGGGAAAATGAGCAGTTCTTC. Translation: CASARENEQFF.

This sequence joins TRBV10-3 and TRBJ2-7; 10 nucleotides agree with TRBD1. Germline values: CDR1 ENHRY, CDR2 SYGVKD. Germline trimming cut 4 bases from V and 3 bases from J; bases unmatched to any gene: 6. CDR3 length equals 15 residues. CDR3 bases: TGTGCCATCAGTGGGACAGGGGGAATAAGCTACGAGCAGTACTTC. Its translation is CAISGTGGISYEQYF.

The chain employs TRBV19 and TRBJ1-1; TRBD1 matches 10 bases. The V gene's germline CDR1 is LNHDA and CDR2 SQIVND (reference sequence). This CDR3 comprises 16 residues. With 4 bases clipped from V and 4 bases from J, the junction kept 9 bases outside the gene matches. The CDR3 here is CASSTHGTGVGTEAFF. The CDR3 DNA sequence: TGTGCCAGTAGTACCCATGGGACAGGGGTGGGCACTGAAGCTTTCTTT. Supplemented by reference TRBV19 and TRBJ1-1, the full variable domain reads DGGITQSPKYLFRKEGQNVTLSCEQNLNHDAMYWYRQDPGQGLRLIYYSQIVNDFQKGDIAEGYSVSREKKESFPLTVTSAQKNPTAFYLCASSTHGTGVGTEAFFGQGTRLTVV.

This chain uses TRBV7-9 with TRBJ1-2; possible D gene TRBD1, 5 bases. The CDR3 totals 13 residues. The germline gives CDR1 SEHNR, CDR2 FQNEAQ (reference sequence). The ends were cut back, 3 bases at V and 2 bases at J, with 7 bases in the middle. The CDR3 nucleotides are TGTGCCAGCAGCTTCTCAGGGAACTATGGCTACACCTTC. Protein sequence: CASSFSGNYGYTF.

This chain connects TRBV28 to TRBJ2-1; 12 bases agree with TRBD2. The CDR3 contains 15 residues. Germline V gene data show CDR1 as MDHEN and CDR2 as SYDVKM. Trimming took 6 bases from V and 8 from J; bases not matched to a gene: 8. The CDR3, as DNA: TGTGCCAGCAGCTTTTGGACTAGCGGGGCCGATGAGCAGTTCTTC. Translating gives CASSFWTSGADEQFF.